The 27 T cell receptor beta chains presented below share a single source sample, sequenced in a study of blood T cell repertoires in COVID-19. Measured with immunoSEQ multiplex PCR; TCRdb has only the in-frame clones, and not every one. Of 140,000 or so clones in the sample, about 85% were seen once. The source material was peripheral blood. The receptors come from a human donor with COVID-19, enrolled during active disease. The donor label of this sample is uncertain.

V usage is TRBV7-9 and J usage is TRBJ1-1; D not resolved. The V and J ends lost 1 base and 11 bases respectively, with 8 bases between them. CDR1 SEHNR and CDR2 FQNEAQ come from the germline V gene (reference sequence). The CDR3 sequence is 11 residues long. The CDR3 is CASSLGSEAFF. In DNA form, the CDR3 reads TGTGCCAGCAGCTTAGGATCCGAGGCTTTCTTT.

This clone has a single count. The chain links TRBV5-1 to TRBJ2-1; D uncertain. CDR1 SGHRS and CDR2 YFSETQ come from the germline V gene. V was pared by 5 bases and J by 3 bases, with 18 bases between. The CDR3 spans 16 residues. As DNA, the CDR3 is TGCGCCAGCAGAATAGACCTGGCGGAGAGCTACAATGAGCAGTTCTTC. Translation: CASRIDLAESYNEQFF.

The chain couples TRBV12-5 to TRBJ2-1; D unclear. CDR3 length equals 11 residues. Germline-derived CDR1 and CDR2 are LGHNT and FRNRAP. The V end was cut by 7 bases, the J end by 7 bases, with 8 bases between. The CDR3 spells CASATVNEQFF. For the CDR3, the DNA is TGTGCTAGTGCCACGGTAAATGAGCAGTTCTTC.

This clone was counted a single time. The chain joins TRBV6-5 to TRBJ1-5, with D possibly TRBD1 on 5 matching bases. The length of the CDR3 is 14 residues. Germline V gives CDR1 MNHEY, CDR2 SVGAGI. The V end lost 7 bases, the J end lost 3 bases, and 13 bases lay between the germline ends. The CDR3 loop is CASTTVGLNQPQHF. In nucleotides, the CDR3 is TGTGCCAGCACCACAGTGGGACTCAATCAGCCCCAGCATTTT.

This chain uses TRBV7-3 with TRBJ2-5; TRBD2 matches 7 bases. The CDR3 consists of 15 residues. After removal of 1 base from V and 2 bases from J, the junction contained 4 bases not matched to a gene. Germline-derived CDR1 and CDR2 are SGHTA and FQGTGA. CDR3: CASSLRGGEQETQYF. The CDR3 region has the DNA TGTGCCAGCAGCTTAAGGGGAGGGGAGCAAGAGACCCAGTACTTC.

The chain couples TRBV7-2 to TRBJ1-2; D is uncertain. V lost 7 bases and J 0 bases, leaving 12 bases between the germline ends. CDR1 and CDR2 from the germline V gene are SGHTA and FQGNSA. The CDR3 sequence is 14 residues long. The CDR3 sequence is CASISRGTNYGYTF. The CDR3 coding sequence is TGTGCCAGCATCAGTCGGGGTACTAACTATGGCTACACCTTC.

The rearrangement uses TRBV23-1 and TRBJ1-3, with TRBD1 identical over 7 bases. TRBV23-1 falls under the ORF class, with uncertain function. V lost 4 bases to trimming and J lost 2 bases; unmatched junction nucleotides: 11. The CDR3 loop spans 17 amino acids. The CDR3 coding sequence is TGCGCCAGCAGTCCATCCAAATCAGGGGGTGCTGGAAACACCATATATTTT. Translation gives CASSPSKSGGAGNTIYF.

This sequence joins TRBV2 and TRBJ2-1; TRBD1 matches 8 bases. J lost 9 bases, V lost 4 bases, and 2 bases had no gene match. The germline gives CDR1 SNHLY, CDR2 FYNNEI. The CDR3 length is 12 residues. The CDR3 spells CASSGTGIEQFF. The DNA of the CDR3 is TGTGCCAGCAGTGGGACAGGGATTGAGCAGTTCTTC.

The chain links TRBV12-5 to TRBJ1-4; TRBD1 agrees at 7 bases. Trimming took 5 bases from V and 4 from J; bases not matched to a gene: 10. Germline-derived CDR1 and CDR2 are LGHNT and FRNRAP. The CDR3 length is 16 residues. The CDR3 reads CASGTGQLAVNEKLFF. The CDR3 coding sequence is TGTGCTAGTGGTACGGGACAGCTGGCCGTTAATGAAAAACTGTTTTTT.

CDR3 DNA sequence: TGTGCCAGCAGCTTGGACATTAATGAAAAACTGTTTTTT. Protein: CASSLDINEKLFF. This chain connects TRBV5-4 to TRBJ1-4; D remains ambiguous. Trimming took off 0 bases at V and 4 bases at J, with 4 bases between the two ends. Germline V gene data show CDR1 as SGHNT and CDR2 as YYREEE (reference sequence). The CDR3 is made up of 13 amino acids.

The chain employs TRBV29-1 and TRBJ1-1; D is ambiguous. Looked up from germline, CDR1 is SQVTM and CDR2 is ANQGSEA. V was pared by 7 bases and J by 4 bases, with 13 bases between. The CDR3 extends over 12 amino acids. Here the CDR3 reads CSADGLSTEAFF. DNA for the CDR3: TGCAGCGCCGACGGGTTGAGCACTGAAGCTTTCTTT.

The chain uses TRBV11-3 and TRBJ2-7; possibly TRBD1 for D (5 bases). Trimming shortened V by 0 bases and J by 5 bases, and 17 bases separated the two germline ends. This CDR3 comprises 16 residues. CDR1 and CDR2 (germline): SGHNT, YENEEA. The CDR3 sequence: CASSLDLAPQGNEQYF. The CDR3 DNA reads as TGTGCCAGCAGCTTAGATTTGGCGCCGCAGGGAAACGAGCAGTACTTC.

The CDR3 sequence is CASSLWGVRGNTEAFF. The CDR3, as DNA: TGTGCCAGCAGCTTATGGGGGGTAAGGGGAAACACTGAAGCTTTCTTT. The chain recombines TRBV7-9 with TRBJ1-1; D is possibly TRBD1 (5 bases). Germline assignment: CDR1 SEHNR and CDR2 FQNEAQ (reference sequence). Trimming cost V 2 bases and J 2 bases, with 15 bases left between them. The CDR3 has 16 amino acids.

The chain carries TRBV6-5 and TRBJ1-1, with D tentatively TRBD1 (5 bases). Germline V gene sequence: CDR1 MNHEY, CDR2 SVGAGI. The V end lost 5 bases, the J end lost 3 bases, and 13 bases lay between the germline ends. CDR3 length equals 14 residues. The DNA for the CDR3 is TGTGCCAGCAGTCGTTTCCCGGGGGACACTGAAGCTTTCTTT. It encodes CASSRFPGDTEAFF.

The gene calls are TRBV5-4 and TRBJ2-1; 13 nucleotides match TRBD2. The CDR3 loop spans 14 amino acids. Germline lookup yields CDR1 SGHNT and CDR2 YYREEE (reference sequence). J was trimmed by 8 bases and V by 6 bases; bases with no gene match: 5. CDR3 sequence: CASKLAGGPDEQFF. The CDR3 DNA is TGTGCCAGCAAACTAGCGGGGGGGCCGGATGAGCAGTTCTTC.

The rearrangement joins TRBV7-9 to TRBJ1-2; the D gene is possibly TRBD1 (6 bases). The V gene lost 3 bases and the J gene lost 2 bases, with 13 bases spanning the gap. The germline V gene has CDR1 SEHNR and CDR2 FQNEAQ (reference sequence). This CDR3 comprises 15 residues. In DNA form, the CDR3 reads TGTGCCAGCAGCTTTGGGGGGGCGCAGAACTATGGCTACACCTTC. Translated: CASSFGGAQNYGYTF.

V is TRBV6-5 and J is TRBJ2-7; 8 bases align to TRBD1. Germline assignment: CDR1 MNHEY and CDR2 SVGAGI. The CDR3 loop spans 13 amino acids. V trimming: 7 bases; J trimming: 2 bases; junction bases outside the gene matches: 4. Here the CDR3 DNA reads TGTGCCAGCACTTGGACAGGGACCTACGAGCAGTACTTC. Protein product: CASTWTGTYEQYF.

The V and J genes are TRBV20-1 and TRBJ1-5; D not certain. V dropped 3 bases and J dropped 2 bases, with 23 bases sitting between them. This CDR3 region has 18 residues. Per germline, CDR1 DFQATT and CDR2 SNEGSKA (reference sequence). The CDR3 loop is CSASFPGGSADGNQPQHF. The DNA for the CDR3 is TGCAGTGCTAGTTTCCCGGGAGGCTCAGCAGACGGCAATCAGCCCCAGCATTTT.

The rearrangement links TRBV7-3 to TRBJ1-1, with 7 bases identical to TRBD1. There are 14 residues in the CDR3. Germline loops: CDR1 SGHTA, CDR2 FQGTGA. V shed 0 bases, J shed 5 bases, and the junction held 3 bases outside the gene matches. CDR3 amino acids: CASSLTGTETEAFF. The CDR3 nucleotides are TGTGCCAGCAGCTTAACGGGGACAGAAACTGAAGCTTTCTTT.

This rearrangement joins TRBV3-1 (or the pseudogene TRBV3-2) to TRBJ1-2, with TRBD1 identical over 9 bases. CDR3 length: 14 residues. J was trimmed by 5 bases and V by 2 bases; bases with no gene match: 3. Germline V gives CDR1 LGHDT, CDR2 YNNKEL (reference sequence). The CDR3 sequence is CASSQIQGAYGYTF. The CDR3, as DNA: TGTGCCAGCAGCCAAATACAGGGGGCGTATGGCTACACCTTC.

The gene calls are TRBV19 and TRBJ2-3; the match to TRBD1 covers 9 bases. CDR1 and CDR2 (germline): LNHDA, SQIVND (reference sequence). The V and J ends lost 3 bases and 4 bases, in that order; junction bases with no gene match: 8. The length of the CDR3 is 16 residues. CDR3 nucleotide sequence: TGTGCCAGTAGTATCTCCGGGACAGGGTCATCAGATACGCAGTATTTT. It yields the protein CASSISGTGSSDTQYF.

The chain links TRBV15 to TRBJ2-5; 13 bases align to TRBD2. The CDR3 consists of 15 residues. CDR1 is LNHNV, CDR2 YYDKDF, per germline (reference sequence). Losses at the gene ends were 5 bases for V and 5 bases for J; bases not matched to a gene: 5. In DNA, the CDR3 is TGTGCCACCAGCGGGGGACTAGCGGGATGGGAGACCCAGTACTTC. Translation gives CATSGGLAGWETQYF. The variable domain in full, with the rest retrieved from reference TRBV15 and TRBJ2-5, is DAMVIQNPRYQVTQFGKPVTLSCSQTLNHNVMYWYQQKSSQAPKLLFHYYDKDFNNEADTPDNFQSRRPNTSFCFLDIRSPGLGDTAMYLCATSGGLAGWETQYFGPGTRLLVL.

The rearrangement uses TRBV2 and TRBJ2-7; D may be TRBD1 (5 bases). The ends were cut back, 4 bases at V and 3 bases at J, with 7 bases in the middle. The CDR3 contains 12 residues. Looked up from germline, CDR1 is SNHLY and CDR2 is FYNNEI. The CDR3 nucleotides are TGTGCCAGCAGTGCAGGGAACTACGAGCAGTACTTC. This translates into CASSAGNYEQYF.

This sequence joins TRBV11-2 and TRBJ2-5; 10 bases map to TRBD1. With 8 bases clipped from V and 5 bases from J, the junction kept 20 bases outside the gene matches. The CDR3 length is 18 residues. Germline-derived CDR1 and CDR2 are SGHAT and FQNNGV. The CDR3: CASALAFQRQGADETQYF. As DNA, the CDR3 is TGTGCCAGCGCGCTTGCGTTCCAACGACAGGGGGCGGATGAGACCCAGTACTTC.

V and J are TRBV7-2 and TRBJ2-7; 11 bases are a match to TRBD1. The CDR3 runs to 16 residues. The germline gives CDR1 SGHTA, CDR2 FQGNSA. V dropped 0 bases and J dropped 6; count of bases not matched to a gene: 7. The CDR3 coding sequence is TGTGCCAGCAGCTTAGCCCCGGGACAGGGGGTTGCCGAGCAGTACTTC. Translated: CASSLAPGQGVAEQYF.

The J gene is TRBJ1-1, the V gene TRBV7-2; no clear D gene. This CDR3 has 11 amino acids. Germline V CDR1 and CDR2: SGHTA, FQGNSA. Trimming removed 6 bases at V and 5 bases at J, with 7 bases between. The CDR3 region is CASSRRTEAFF. The CDR3, as DNA: TGTGCCAGCAGTAGGAGGACTGAAGCTTTCTTT.

This chain connects TRBV11-2 to TRBJ2-1; 10 bases agree with TRBD2. The V segment lost 5 bases and the J segment 4 bases; nucleotides outside the gene matches: 5. The germline CDR1 and CDR2 sequences are SGHAT and FQNNGV. The CDR3 sequence is 15 residues long. CDR3 sequence: CASSLRTSGYNEQFF. The CDR3 DNA is TGTGCCAGCAGCCTTCGGACTAGCGGTTACAATGAGCAGTTCTTC. The full variable domain, in which reference TRBV11-2 and TRBJ2-1 provide the parts outside the CDR3, is EAGVAQSPRYKIIEKRQSVAFWCNPISGHATLYWYQQILGQGPKLLIQFQNNGVVDDSQLPKDRFSAERLKGVDSTLKIQPAKLEDSAVYLCASSLRTSGYNEQFFGPGTRLTVL.